Sequencing of this TCR beta chain was carried out in a study of tumor-infiltrating T cells and Merkel cell polyomavirus. Study overall: The T cells studied were KLL-specific CD8+ cells against Merkel polyomavirus. Patients at varying disease stages had median roughly 2.9-year follow-up, range 1.1–6.0.

All patients' tumors stained robustly positive for Merkel cell polyomavirus Large T antigen by immunohistochemistry. The repertoire was sequenced with immunoSEQ multiplex PCR; TCRdb's copy has only in-frame clones and lacks some. Among about 25,000 clones listed, nearly 90% were seen once. With 1 base removed from V and 0 bases from J, the gap between germline ends came to 13 bases. Germline loops: CDR1 SGHTA, CDR2 FQGNSA. The CDR3 is 17 residues long. The chain couples TRBV7-2 to TRBJ1-3, with a possible D match to TRBD1 (5 bases). The receptor was derived from a man aged 50 or older with Merkel cell carcinoma. Sequenced material: lymph node tissue. The CDR3 loop reads CASSLVDSWFSGNTIYF. DNA of the CDR3: TGTGCCAGCAGCTTAGTAGACAGTTGGTTCTCTGGAAACACCATATATTTT.